The present T cell receptor (beta chain) was sequenced within a study of CD8+CD57+ T cells in acquired aplastic anemia. Investigators profiled TCR beta VDJ and CDR3 from genomic DNA template. TCRdb reanalysed the reads using MiXCR and keeps one entry per CDR3 protein. The sample has 150,000 to 200,000 distinct CDR3 sequences, 50% to 75% seen once. CDR3 size: 16 residues. Germline CDR1 reads ENHRY; CDR2 reads SYGVKD. Germline trimming cut 4 bases from V and 1 base from J; bases unmatched to any gene: 2. The chain recombines TRBV10-3 with TRBJ2-2; 11 nucleotides match TRBD2. The sample comprised sorted CD4+, CD8+, or CD8+CD57+ T cells (not recorded which) from PBMCs. The TCR originated in a human donor in good health. For the CDR3, the DNA is TGTGCCATCAGTGGAACTAGCGGGGGGAACACCGGGGAGCTGTTTTTT. This codes for CAISGTSGGNTGELFF.